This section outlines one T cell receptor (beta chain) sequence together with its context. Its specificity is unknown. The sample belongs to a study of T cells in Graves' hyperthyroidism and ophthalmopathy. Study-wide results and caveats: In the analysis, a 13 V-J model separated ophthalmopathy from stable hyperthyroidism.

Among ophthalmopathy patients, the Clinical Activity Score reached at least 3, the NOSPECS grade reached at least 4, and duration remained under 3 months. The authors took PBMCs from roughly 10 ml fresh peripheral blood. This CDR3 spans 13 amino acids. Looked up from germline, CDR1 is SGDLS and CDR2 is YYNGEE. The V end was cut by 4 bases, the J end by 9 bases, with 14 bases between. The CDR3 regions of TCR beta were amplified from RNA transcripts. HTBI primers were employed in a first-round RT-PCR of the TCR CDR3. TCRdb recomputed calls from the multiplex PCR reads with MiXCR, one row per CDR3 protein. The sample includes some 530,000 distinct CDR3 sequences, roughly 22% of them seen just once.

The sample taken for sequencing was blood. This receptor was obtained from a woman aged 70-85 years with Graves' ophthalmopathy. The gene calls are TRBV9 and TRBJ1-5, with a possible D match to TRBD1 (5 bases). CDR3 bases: TGTGCCAGCAGCCCCTCCCCGGGGCTGCCCCAGCATTTT. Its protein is CASSPSPGLPQHF.